The next 14 T cell receptor beta chains were all read from a single sample in a study of blood T cells in healthy people across ages. Then a second PCR, running roughly 7 to 11 cycles, was carried out with a sample-barcoded 5' primer and a J-beta primer mix. Each CDR3 protein gets one entry after TCRdb re-called the 5' RACE reads with MiXCR. The data contain approximately 600,000 distinct CDR3 sequences, roughly 58% of them singletons. Sequencing was carried out using blood. These receptors all come from a man between 60 and 75 years old in good health.

This clonotype was counted a single time. The chain uses TRBV11-2 and TRBJ1-1, with TRBD1 as a possible D gene (5 bases). The CDR3 consists of 13 residues. The germline gives CDR1 SGHAT, CDR2 FQNNGV. The germline V and J ends were trimmed by 2 bases and 3 bases, with 7 bases remaining between them. The CDR3 region has the DNA TGTGCCAGCAGCTTATCGGGGCACACTGAAGCTTTCTTT. As protein: CASSLSGHTEAFF.

This chain uses TRBV4-1 with TRBJ1-1; the match to TRBD1 covers 7 bases. Germline trimming cut 4 bases from V and 0 bases from J; bases unmatched to any gene: 8. The CDR3 has 16 amino acids. Germline-derived CDR1 and CDR2 are MGHRA and YSYEKL. This CDR3 reads CASSPTTGTVNTEAFF. DNA of the CDR3: TGCGCCAGCAGCCCGACCACCGGGACAGTGAACACTGAAGCTTTCTTT.

This clonotype was seen only a few times. The chain joins TRBV27 to TRBJ2-4; 7 bases fit TRBD1. Germline V gives CDR1 MNHEY, CDR2 SMNVEV (reference sequence). CDR3 length equals 16 residues. V was clipped by 4 bases and J by 11 bases; unmatched bases: 17. CDR3 coding DNA: TGTGCCAGCAGTTCCTATGCGGAATCGACAGGGTGGTTTCAGTACTTC. Its protein is CASSSYAESTGWFQYF.

This chain joins TRBV7-2 and TRBJ1-2; D is undetermined. CDR1 is SGHTA, CDR2 FQGNSA, per germline. CDR3 length equals 13 residues. The V gene lost 5 bases and the J gene lost 8 bases, with 15 bases spanning the gap. As DNA, the CDR3 is TGTGCCAGCAGCCTCCAGACCGTCTGGGGCTACACCTTC. Amino acids: CASSLQTVWGYTF.

The chain recombines TRBV7-2 with TRBJ2-4, with 10 bases matching TRBD1. The germline gives CDR1 SGHTA, CDR2 FQGNSA. V was pared by 6 bases and J by 9 bases, with 5 bases of the junction left unmatched. This CDR3 is 13 amino acids long. The CDR3 region has the DNA TGTGCCAGCAGTGGGACAGGGGATGGCATTCAGTACTTC. Its translation is CASSGTGDGIQYF.

There are a few counts of this clonotype. The rearrangement joins TRBV29-1 to TRBJ2-1, with D possibly TRBD1 on 6 matching bases. Germline V CDR1 and CDR2: SQVTM, ANQGSEA. The CDR3 spans 12 residues. Trimming pared 8 bases from V and 8 bases from J, leaving 16 bases between. CDR3 nucleotide sequence: TGCAGCTCGCTTGGGGGCGAGTATGAGCAGTTCTTC. The encoded protein is CSSLGGEYEQFF.

The J gene is TRBJ1-4, the V gene TRBV12-3 or TRBV12-4; D is undetermined. This CDR3 region has 11 residues. The germline V and J ends were trimmed by 5 bases and 8 bases, with 6 bases remaining between them. CDR3 in DNA: TGTGCCAGCAGTCAGCACGAAAAACTGTTTTTT. Amino acids: CASSQHEKLFF.

The chain uses TRBV29-1 and TRBJ1-1, with 7 bases aligning to TRBD1. This CDR3 contains 15 residues. The junction had 9 bases not matched to a gene; V was cut back by 2 bases and J by 3 bases. Germline CDR1 and CDR2: SQVTM and ANQGSEA. CDR3 amino acids: CSVERGRLLDTEAFF. CDR3 nucleotide sequence: TGCAGCGTTGAAAGGGGGCGCTTACTAGACACTGAAGCTTTCTTT.

V usage is TRBV9 and J usage is TRBJ1-3, with D perhaps matching TRBD1 (5 bases). Looked up from germline, CDR1 is SGDLS and CDR2 is YYNGEE. Trimming shortened V by 1 base and J by 0 bases, and 8 bases separated the two germline ends. There are 15 residues in the CDR3. CDR3 amino acids: CASSVLGTSGNTIYF. CDR3 DNA sequence: TGTGCCAGCAGCGTACTAGGGACCTCTGGAAACACCATATATTTT.

V is TRBV18 and J is TRBJ1-1; 10 nucleotides agree with TRBD1. CDR3 length equals 18 residues. The V and J ends lost 3 bases and 1 base, in that order; junction bases with no gene match: 11. The germline V gene encodes CDR1 KGHSH and CDR2 LQKENI. This CDR3 reads CASSPLLGTGAKNTEAFF. The CDR3 region has the DNA TGTGCCAGCTCACCCCTTTTAGGGACAGGGGCCAAGAACACTGAAGCTTTCTTT.

The V and J genes are TRBV18 and TRBJ1-2; D call uncertain. Trimming took 4 bases from V and 0 from J, leaving 12 bases between them. The CDR3 covers 15 residues. The germline V gene has CDR1 KGHSH and CDR2 LQKENI. CDR3 region: CASSQALRANYGYTF. DNA for the CDR3: TGTGCCAGCTCACAGGCCCTTCGGGCTAACTATGGCTACACCTTC.

This chain connects TRBV19 to TRBJ1-6, with D maybe TRBD1 (6 bases). V was pared by 11 bases and J by 0 bases, with 11 bases between. The germline CDR1 and CDR2 sequences are LNHDA and SQIVND (reference sequence). The CDR3 spans 14 residues. The CDR3 coding sequence is TGTGCCTCCGCGGACAGCTCCTATAATTCACCCCTCCACTTT. Its protein product is CASADSSYNSPLHF.

This clonotype was counted a few times. The chain recombines TRBV27 with TRBJ1-6; D gene ambiguous. Trimming stripped 3 bases from V and 4 bases from J, with 13 bases between. CDR3 length equals 16 residues. The V gene's germline CDR1 is MNHEY and CDR2 SMNVEV (reference sequence). CDR3 DNA sequence: TGTGCCAGCAGTTTCGGGTCGGGAGGGTATAATTCACCCCTCCACTTT. It encodes CASSFGSGGYNSPLHF.

This clonotype came up a few times. V usage is TRBV9 and J usage is TRBJ2-7; D remains ambiguous. The CDR3 has 13 amino acids. V gave up 0 bases and J gave up 5 bases, with 9 bases separating them. Germline CDR1 and CDR2: SGDLS and YYNGEE. The CDR3 region has the DNA TGTGCCAGCAGCGTAGACCCGATTAACGAGCAGTACTTC. Encoded protein: CASSVDPINEQYF.